This TCR beta chain is from a study of cytomegalovirus exposure and HLA in healthy donors. Study findings and constraints: The dataset shows that most TCR sequences were rare, while some public TCRs occurred in many donors. Researchers catalogued roughly 170 TCR beta chains as cytomegalovirus-associated.

The CDR3 length is 16 residues. Unmatched junction bases numbered 10, after V lost 3 bases and J lost 3 bases. Germline V CDR1 and CDR2: MGHRA, YSYEKL. Vbeta (60) and Jbeta (13) primers were used in the PCR. TCRdb's table, derived via immunoSEQ multiplex PCR, lists solely in-frame clones and lacks some. Among some 120,000 clones listed, around three quarters were seen once. Turning to this clone: Antigen specificity is unknown.

This TCR derives from a man younger than 30 in good health and CMV-seropositive. V and J are TRBV4-1 and TRBJ2-5; 7 nucleotides agree with TRBD1. Material for sequencing was PBMCs. The DNA for the CDR3 is TGCGCCAGCAGCCAGCCTGACGGGACAGCTGAAGAGACCCAGTACTTC. It translates to CASSQPDGTAEETQYF.